The 30 T cell receptor beta chains reported below all come from one sample, sequenced in a study of beta chain features in type 1 diabetes. Study-level points and caveats: Moderate but significant shortening of TCRB CDR3s was recorded in all four CD4+ subsets from Type 1 diabetes patients.

Reverse transcribing all isolated RNA meant expressed TCRB transcripts were sequenced. Sequencing was performed with immunoSEQ multiplex PCR; in TCRdb, only in-frame clones are kept and a portion is missing. The sample yields fewer than 55,000 clones, roughly 40% seen once. These receptors have no identified antigens. The sequenced material came from Tregs from blood. Every receptor here comes from a man aged 25-40 years with type 1 diabetes.

The genes are TRBV7-2 and TRBJ2-7; 9 bases match TRBD2. CDR3 length equals 16 residues. The germline gives CDR1 SGHTA, CDR2 FQGNSA. V lost 4 bases, J lost 0 bases, and 7 bases stayed unmatched. The CDR3 nucleotides read TGTGCCAGCAGCTCTGGACTAGCGTTTAGCTCCTACGAGCAGTACTTC. It encodes CASSSGLAFSSYEQYF.

CDR3 bases: TGTGCCAGCAGCTTATACAGGGTAAACGAGCAGTACTTC. It yields the protein CASSLYRVNEQYF. The chain couples TRBV7-2 to TRBJ2-7; a possible D gene is TRBD1 (6 bases). Between the trimmed V and J ends, which lost 2 bases and 5 bases, there was a span of 10 bases. Looked up from germline, CDR1 is SGHTA and CDR2 is FQGNSA. CDR3 size: 13 residues.

This clone has only a few counts. The CDR3, as DNA: TGCGCCAGCAGCCAAGGGCTAGCGAGTGTATACTACGAGCAGTACTTC. Encoded protein: CASSQGLASVYYEQYF. This chain links TRBV4-3 with TRBJ2-7; tentative D call: TRBD2 (6 bases). Trimming removed 1 base from V and 3 bases from J, with 16 bases in between. The germline CDR1 and CDR2 sequences are LGHNA and YSLEER. The CDR3 totals 16 residues.

At least ten counts were recorded for this clone. This chain uses TRBV5-1 with TRBJ2-2; tentative D call: TRBD2 (5 bases). V was shortened by 2 bases and J by 0 bases, with 11 bases between the two germline ends. Germline V lookup: CDR1 SGHRS, CDR2 YFSETQ. The CDR3 is 16 residues long. Written as DNA, the CDR3 is TGCGCCAGCAGCTTTGGAGGCGCCCCGAACACCGGGGAGCTGTTTTTT. Translated: CASSFGGAPNTGELFF.

The V call is TRBV6-4, the J call TRBJ2-1, with D possibly matching TRBD2 (5 bases). V was shortened by 3 bases and J by 1 base, with 10 bases between the two germline ends. There are 15 residues in the CDR3. The V gene's germline CDR1 is MRHNA and CDR2 SNTAGT. DNA for the CDR3: TGTGCCAGCAGTGAGTCTAGCCGATCCTACAATGAGCAGTTCTTC. This encodes CASSESSRSYNEQFF.

The chain carries TRBV9 and TRBJ2-2, with 8 positions matching TRBD1. V lost 4 bases and J lost 4; bases outside the gene matches: 9. Germline lookup yields CDR1 SGDLS and CDR2 YYNGEE. The CDR3 is made up of 16 amino acids. In DNA form, the CDR3 reads TGTGCCAGCAGCTCCTGGGGACAGGCCGCCACCGGGGAGCTGTTTTTT. Translated, it gives CASSSWGQAATGELFF.

V gene TRBV2 combines with J gene TRBJ1-5; 9 positions match TRBD1. The V gene end was trimmed by 6 bases and the J gene end by 11 bases; junction bases not matched to a gene: 11. This CDR3 region has 14 residues. Germline CDR1 and CDR2: SNHLY and FYNNEI. The CDR3 here is CASRAGQGIEAQHF. The DNA for the CDR3 is TGTGCCAGCAGGGCGGGACAGGGTATCGAGGCCCAGCATTTT.

This clone was counted between two and nine times. The chain is built from TRBV29-1 and TRBJ1-4; 7 bases agree with TRBD1. The V segment lost 4 bases and the J segment 7 bases; nucleotides outside the gene matches: 6. The CDR3 is made up of 13 amino acids. Germline CDR1 is SQVTM and CDR2 is ANQGSEA. The CDR3 sequence: CSVVTGAGEKLFF. CDR3 DNA sequence: TGCAGCGTTGTTACAGGGGCCGGTGAAAAACTGTTTTTT.

In regard to this clone: At one boundary the junction diverges from the germline segment, which might be a read error. The V call is TRBV7-2, the J call TRBJ1-5; unclear D gene. The CDR3 sequence is 16 residues long. In germline, CDR1 is SGHTA, CDR2 FQGNSA. CDR3 bases: TGTGCCAGCAGCCCCCAAGTCCCTTATAGCAATCACCCCCAGCATTTT. Residues: CASSPQVPYSNHPQHF.

In its sample, this clone was seen a few times. The rearrangement joins TRBV28 to TRBJ1-4; D is undetermined. With 2 bases removed from V and 8 bases from J, the gap between germline ends came to 15 bases. Germline loops: CDR1 MDHEN, CDR2 SYDVKM. The CDR3 contains 15 residues. The CDR3 nucleotides read TGTGCCAGCAGTTTAAATCGGCAGTTGGAGGAAAAACTGTTTTTT. This codes for CASSLNRQLEEKLFF.

This clone turned up a few times. The chain carries TRBV7-3 and TRBJ2-1, with D unresolved. The length of the CDR3 is 13 residues. In germline, CDR1 is SGHTA, CDR2 FQGTGA. Trimming removed 5 bases at V and 6 bases at J, with 11 bases between. In DNA form, the CDR3 reads TGTGCCAGCAGCCCACCGTCCAGCAATGAGCAGTTCTTC. Translating gives CASSPPSSNEQFF.

This clone is labeled as medium-sized. The chain recombines TRBV7-9 with TRBJ1-1; D gene uncertain. The CDR3 is 13 amino acids. V lost 2 bases to trimming and J lost 1 base, with 5 bases between them. Per the germline V gene, CDR1 is SEHNR and CDR2 is FQNEAQ (reference sequence). The CDR3 protein is CASSLSENTEAFF. DNA of the CDR3: TGTGCCAGCAGCTTATCAGAGAACACTGAAGCTTTCTTT.

This chain uses TRBV6-5 with TRBJ1-5; D is perhaps TRBD1 (5 bases). Germline V lookup: CDR1 MNHEY, CDR2 SVGAGI. The CDR3 sequence is 14 residues long. Between the trimmed V and J ends, which lost 5 bases and 4 bases, there was a span of 12 bases. The CDR3 is CASSVPGKNQPQHF. The CDR3 bases are TGTGCCAGCAGTGTCCCAGGGAAAAATCAGCCCCAGCATTTT.

This clone was picked up one time. The CDR3 protein is CASSSQTENTGELFF. In DNA form, the CDR3 reads TGTGCCAGCAGTTCTCAGACAGAGAACACCGGGGAGCTGTTTTTT. The gene calls are TRBV6-5 and TRBJ2-2; D is possibly TRBD1 (5 bases). Germline CDR1 MNHEY, CDR2 SVGAGI. The CDR3 runs to 15 residues. The V end was cut by 4 bases, the J end by 1 base, with 10 bases between.

The genes are TRBV7-9 and TRBJ2-5; D gene unclear. The CDR3 is 13 amino acids. Trimming cost V 4 bases and J 7 bases, with 13 bases left between them. In germline, CDR1 is SEHNR, CDR2 FQNEAQ (reference sequence). CDR3 residues: CASSSSPTGTQYF. The CDR3 region has the DNA TGTGCCAGCAGCTCATCCCCGACGGGGACCCAGTACTTC.

The sample holds one count of this clone. V gene TRBV5-4 combines with J gene TRBJ2-1; 8 bases map to TRBD2. J lost 10 bases, V lost 0 bases, and 6 bases had no gene match. The CDR3 is made up of 14 amino acids. Looked up from germline, CDR1 is SGHNT and CDR2 is YYREEE (reference sequence). The CDR3 nucleotides read TGTGCCAGCAGCTTGGATGGTAGCGGGATGGAGCAGTTCTTC. Amino acid sequence: CASSLDGSGMEQFF. The full variable domain, with the rest looked up from reference TRBV5-4 and TRBJ2-1, is ETGVTQSPTHLIKTRGQQVTLRCSSQSGHNTVSWYQQALGQGPQFIFQYYREEENGRGNFPPRFSGLQFPNYSSELNVNALELDDSALYLCASSLDGSGMEQFFGPGTRLTVL.

The chain links TRBV15 to TRBJ2-2; 9 bases match TRBD1. V lost 3 bases and J lost 6; bases outside the gene matches: 2. Germline V CDR1 and CDR2: LNHNV, YYDKDF (reference sequence). The CDR3 has 14 amino acids. This chain's CDR3 is CATSRDRGSGELFF. In nucleotides, the CDR3 is TGTGCCACCAGCAGGGACAGGGGCTCCGGGGAGCTGTTTTTT.

This clone was seen more than once but under ten times. The chain links TRBV19 to TRBJ1-5; TRBD1 might be the D (6 bases). The length of the CDR3 is 16 residues. Germline values: CDR1 LNHDA, CDR2 SQIVND (reference sequence). Between the trimmed V and J ends, which lost 2 bases and 4 bases, there was a span of 15 bases. DNA for the CDR3: TGTGCCAGTAGTATAAGGGGCAGGGGAATTAATCAGCCCCAGCATTTT. Protein: CASSIRGRGINQPQHF.

J is TRBJ2-6 and V is TRBV5-4; D is unresolved. Trimming shortened V by 0 bases and J by 2 bases, and 6 bases separated the two germline ends. The CDR3 sequence is 15 residues long. Looked up from germline, CDR1 is SGHNT and CDR2 is YYREEE (reference sequence). For the CDR3, the DNA is TGTGCCAGCAGCTTGGGGAGCACTGGGGCCAACGTCCTGACTTTC. Translating it yields CASSLGSTGANVLTF.

The CDR3 here is CASTTGRGHYNEQFF. In DNA, the CDR3 is TGTGCCAGCACCACAGGGAGAGGGCACTACAATGAGCAGTTCTTC. The chain carries TRBV2 and TRBJ2-1, with D tentatively TRBD1 (6 bases). Per germline, CDR1 SNHLY and CDR2 FYNNEI. CDR3 size: 15 residues. Trimming removed 7 bases from V and 3 bases from J, with 16 bases in between.

The CDR3: CASSPGGTGELFF. CDR3 coding DNA: TGCGCCAGCAGCCCAGGAGGCACCGGGGAGCTGTTTTTT. The chain recombines TRBV5-1 with TRBJ2-2; possible D gene TRBD2, 5 bases. The CDR3 covers 13 residues. Trimming left V 4 bases short and J 4 bases short, with 8 bases between. Germline CDR1 reads SGHRS; CDR2 reads YFSETQ.

The rearrangement uses TRBV6-6 and TRBJ1-2; 7 bases line up with TRBD1. The CDR3 contains 14 residues. Germline CDR1 MNHNY, CDR2 SVGAGI (reference sequence). With V trimmed by 7 bases and J by 6 bases, 11 bases remained unmatched. As DNA, the CDR3 is TGTGCCAGCACCTGGACAGGAGAACGGAATGGCTACACCTTC. It codes for CASTWTGERNGYTF.

This clone was seen a few times. The chain links TRBV5-4 to TRBJ2-3; possible D gene TRBD2, 6 bases. The CDR3 covers 15 residues. V was clipped by 3 bases and J by 1 base, with 12 bases between them. CDR1 and CDR2 (germline): SGHNT, YYREEE (reference sequence). The CDR3 protein is CASSSVTRGTDTQYF. Written as DNA, the CDR3 is TGTGCCAGCAGCTCGGTGACTAGGGGCACAGATACGCAGTATTTT.

This clone was counted only a few times. This chain uses TRBV29-1 with TRBJ2-1; 10 nucleotides match TRBD2. Germline loops: CDR1 SQVTM, CDR2 ANQGSEA. V trimming: 3 bases; J trimming: 7 bases; junction bases outside the gene matches: 12. The CDR3 contains 16 residues. CDR3 nucleotides: TGCAGCGTTGAGCCAGCGGGAGGGCTAAGGGAGAATGAGCAGTTCTTC. Protein: CSVEPAGGLRENEQFF.

This rearrangement joins TRBV28 to TRBJ2-7; 7 bases fit TRBD1. V lost 8 bases to trimming and J lost 5 bases; unmatched junction nucleotides: 6. This CDR3 region has 12 residues. The germline gives CDR1 MDHEN, CDR2 SYDVKM. The CDR3 spells CASRYRGNEQYF. As DNA, the CDR3 is TGTGCCAGCCGATACAGGGGTAACGAGCAGTACTTC.

The CDR3 sequence: CASSGGGGLHNEQFF. The CDR3 nucleotides are TGTGCCAGCAGTGGGGGAGGGGGACTACACAATGAGCAGTTCTTC. The chain uses TRBV28 and TRBJ2-1; TRBD2 might be the D (7 bases). V lost 5 bases to trimming and J lost 5 bases, with 16 bases between them. The CDR3 has 15 residues. Germline CDR1 is MDHEN and CDR2 is SYDVKM.

This chain connects TRBV7-9 to TRBJ2-1; D call uncertain. V gave up 5 bases and J gave up 0 bases, with 5 bases separating them. In germline, CDR1 is SEHNR, CDR2 FQNEAQ (reference sequence). The CDR3 covers 13 residues. The CDR3 coding sequence is TGTGCCAGCAGCCCCTCCTCCTACAATGAGCAGTTCTTC. Protein product: CASSPSSYNEQFF.

The J gene is TRBJ2-5, the V gene TRBV7-2; TRBD2 aligns across 12 bases. The end of the DNA aligns better with TRBJ2-7, so the J call may be wrong. CDR1 and CDR2 from the germline V gene are SGHTA and FQGNSA. The length of the CDR3 is 15 residues. The CDR3 loop is CASSLTSGSSYEQYF. CDR3 in DNA: TGTGCCAGCAGCCTGACTAGCGGGAGCTCCTACGAGCAGTACTTC.

The chain uses TRBV18 and TRBJ2-3, with D possibly matching TRBD2 (6 bases). V lost 4 bases and J lost 0, with 11 bases in between. CDR1 is KGHSH and CDR2 is LQKENI in the germline V gene. This CDR3 has 15 amino acids. The CDR3 region is CASSRDGGSTDTQYF. The CDR3 DNA reads TGTGCCAGCTCACGAGACGGAGGGAGCACAGATACGCAGTATTTT.

The chain couples TRBV7-6 to TRBJ2-5; D not certain. Germline values: CDR1 SGHVS, CDR2 FNYEAQ. Trimming cost V 2 bases and J 6 bases, with 7 bases left between them. The CDR3 is 12 amino acids. In DNA form, the CDR3 reads TGTGCCAGCAGCTTACCTAGGAAGACCCAGTACTTC. It codes for CASSLPRKTQYF.